This passage covers 23 T cell receptor beta chains from one sample sequenced in a study of post-analysis software for immune sequencing data. Study-wide points: Elevated frequency relative to controls characterized roughly five TRBV segments in patients, TRBV5-6, TRBV5-1 and TRBV20-1 among them.

The authors incorporated unique molecular identifiers into the TCR beta cDNA libraries. One entry per CDR3 protein results from TCRdb running MiXCR on the PCR reads. This table holds roughly 730,000 distinct CDR3 sequences, 25% to 30% found once. These receptors lack a known antigen. The sequencing input was blood. Receptors were obtained from a girl aged 5-17 years with multiple sclerosis.

This sequence joins TRBV5-1 and TRBJ1-3; TRBD1 is a possible D gene (5 bases). Germline V gene data show CDR1 as SGHRS and CDR2 as YFSETQ. V was trimmed by 3 bases and J by 8 bases, leaving 15 bases between them. The CDR3 has 14 residues. The CDR3 DNA reads TGCGCCAGCAGCTCGACCGGGACGGTGGACACCATATATTTT. Its translation is CASSSTGTVDTIYF. Looking up the rest from reference TRBV5-1 and TRBJ1-3 gives the full variable domain: KAGVTQTPRYLIKTRGQQVTLSCSPISGHRSVSWYQQTPGQGLQFLFEYFSETQRNKGNFPGRFSGRQFSNSRSEMNVSTLELGDSALYLCASSSTGTVDTIYFGEGSWLTVV.

This clonotype has a handful of counts. The rearrangement uses TRBV7-9 and TRBJ2-3; 7 bases are shared with TRBD1. The junction had 6 bases not matched to a gene; V was cut back by 6 bases and J by 0 bases. Germline lookup yields CDR1 SEHNR and CDR2 FQNEAQ (reference sequence). The length of the CDR3 is 15 residues. The CDR3 region is CASRRQGFSTDTQYF. Written as DNA, the CDR3 is TGTGCCAGCAGGCGACAGGGATTCAGCACAGATACGCAGTATTTT.

This clonotype was seen only a few times. The chain recombines TRBV29-1 with TRBJ2-1, with D unresolved. In germline, CDR1 is SQVTM, CDR2 ANQGSEA. The CDR3 spans 12 residues. Trimming took 4 bases from V and 9 from J, leaving 13 bases between them. CDR3 DNA: TGCAGCGTTGCGCGCGAATGGGCTGAGCAGTTCTTC. As protein: CSVAREWAEQFF.

Note on this clonotype: This may be a read error: a much more frequent sequence differs by one nucleotide. The chain has TRBV29-1 and TRBJ2-7, with D maybe TRBD1 (5 bases). Deletions cut 8 bases from V and 7 bases from J, with 18 bases between. Germline CDR1 is SQVTM and CDR2 is ANQGSEA. This CDR3 spans 12 amino acids. CDR3 sequence (DNA): TGCAGCACTTCGAGATGGGGCAATGAGCAGTACTTC. It yields the protein CSTSRWGNEQYF.

This clonotype was observed a handful of times. The V call is TRBV5-1, the J call TRBJ1-1; possible D gene TRBD1, 5 bases. The CDR3 sequence is 14 residues long. From germline, CDR1 is SGHRS and CDR2 YFSETQ. Deletions cut 3 bases from V and 4 bases from J, with 13 bases between. The CDR3 coding sequence is TGCGCCAGCAGCTCATGGGAGGGGAGCACTGAAGCTTTCTTT. It encodes CASSSWEGSTEAFF.

The V call is TRBV12-3 or TRBV12-4, the J call TRBJ1-2, with D perhaps matching TRBD1 (5 bases). The CDR3 is made up of 14 amino acids. Trimming left V 7 bases short and J 4 bases short, with 16 bases between. The DNA of the CDR3 is TGTGCCAGCACCCTCGACGGGGGAGTCTATGGCTACACCTTC. As protein: CASTLDGGVYGYTF.

This clonotype occurred a few times. The V and J genes are TRBV12-3 or TRBV12-4 and TRBJ1-1; 7 nucleotides line up with TRBD1. The CDR3 is made up of 12 amino acids. The trim removed 5 bases at V and 9 bases at J, leaving 6 bases unmatched. The CDR3 DNA reads as TGTGCCAGCAGTCCCGACAGGGTTAAAGCTTTCTTT. It yields the protein CASSPDRVKAFF.

The V and J genes are TRBV24-1 and TRBJ2-7; 9 nucleotides line up with TRBD2. The ends lost 11 bases at V and 2 bases at J; junction bases unmatched: 3. The CDR3 runs 12 residues. CDR1 is KGHDR, CDR2 SFDVKD, per germline. The DNA of the CDR3 is TGTGCCAAAAGGACTAGCGCCTACGAGCAGTACTTC. Its protein product is CAKRTSAYEQYF.

This clonotype was detected a few times. The genes are TRBV20-1 and TRBJ2-3; the match to TRBD1 covers 7 bases. The V gene's germline CDR1 is DFQATT and CDR2 SNEGSKA (reference sequence). V lost 0 bases, J lost 1 base, and 4 bases stayed unmatched. The CDR3 is 15 amino acids. The CDR3 bases are TGCAGTGCTAGAGACAGGGGGAGTGGCACAGATACGCAGTATTTT. Encoded protein: CSARDRGSGTDTQYF.

The V and J genes are TRBV24-1 and TRBJ2-7; D might be TRBD1 or TRBD2, each matching 5 bases. Germline values: CDR1 KGHDR, CDR2 SFDVKD. Trimming stripped 9 bases from V and 1 base from J, with 15 bases between. The CDR3 consists of 14 residues. CDR3 DNA sequence: TGTGCCACCGCGAGGGGTGGCGGTTCCTACGAGCAGTACTTC. This encodes CATARGGGSYEQYF.

The rearrangement joins TRBV13 to TRBJ2-1; D is perhaps TRBD1 or TRBD2 (5 bases each). Germline V lookup: CDR1 PRHDT, CDR2 FYEKMQ (reference sequence). This CDR3 region has 16 residues. V was trimmed by 5 bases and J by 2 bases, leaving 16 bases between them. The CDR3 coding sequence is TGTGCCAGCAGCCCTGTGGGGACCTCGACCTACAATGAGCAGTTCTTC. This gives the protein CASSPVGTSTYNEQFF.

This clonotype was observed many times. The chain combines TRBV20-1 with TRBJ2-7, with D perhaps TRBD1 (5 bases). CDR1 and CDR2 (germline): DFQATT, SNEGSKA (reference sequence). Deletions cut 5 bases from V and 1 base from J, with 15 bases between. This CDR3 has 14 residues. The CDR3 is CSAETVTGSYEQYF. CDR3 DNA: TGCAGTGCTGAGACAGTAACGGGTTCCTACGAGCAGTACTTC.

This clonotype occurred a few times. CDR3 region: CASSLTGDGGYTF. DNA of the CDR3: TGTGCCAGCAGTCTGACAGGGGACGGTGGCTACACCTTC. The rearrangement links TRBV12-3 or TRBV12-4 to TRBJ1-2; 8 bases are a match to TRBD1. With 5 bases clipped from V and 7 bases from J, the junction kept 6 bases outside the gene matches. This CDR3 has 13 residues.

The V gene is TRBV20-1, the J gene TRBJ2-5; the match to TRBD2 covers 11 bases. Per germline, CDR1 DFQATT and CDR2 SNEGSKA (reference sequence). Trimming removed 6 bases from V and 4 bases from J; junction bases left unmatched: 10. The length of the CDR3 is 15 residues. CDR3 nucleotide sequence: TGCAGTGCAAAGAGGGCTAGCGGGAGGTCAGAGACCCAGTACTTC. It is translated as CSAKRASGRSETQYF.

The chain recombines TRBV5-5 with TRBJ2-5, with 7 nucleotides matching TRBD1. Germline CDR1 reads SGHKS; CDR2 reads YYEKEE (reference sequence). The J segment lost 0 bases and the V segment lost 3 bases, leaving 8 bases of the junction unmatched. The CDR3 is 16 amino acids. The CDR3 DNA is TGTGCCAGCAGCTCCGGACCAGGGGGATACCAAGAGACCCAGTACTTC. Its translation is CASSSGPGGYQETQYF. The full variable domain, in which reference TRBV5-5 and TRBJ2-5 provide the parts outside the CDR3, is DAGVTQSPTHLIKTRGQQVTLRCSPISGHKSVSWYQQVLGQGPQFIFQYYEKEERGRGNFPDRFSARQFPNYSSELNVNALLLGDSALYLCASSSGPGGYQETQYFGPGTRLLVL.

The chain links TRBV20-1 to TRBJ1-1; possible D gene TRBD1, 6 bases. CDR1 is DFQATT, CDR2 SNEGSKA, per germline (reference sequence). V was cut by 6 bases and J by 5 bases, with 22 bases left in between. This CDR3 region has 15 residues. The CDR3 reads CSAKGWGAGETEAFF. CDR3 coding DNA: TGCAGTGCCAAGGGATGGGGGGCAGGAGAAACTGAAGCTTTCTTT.

This rearrangement joins TRBV28 to TRBJ2-7; the D call may be TRBD1 or TRBD2 (5 bases each). This CDR3 is built from 13 residues. Germline values: CDR1 MDHEN, CDR2 SYDVKM. Trimming cost V 6 bases and J 2 bases, with 11 bases left between them. The CDR3 nucleotides read TGTGCCAGCAGGGGGACGGTTGCCTACGAGCAGTACTTC. This sequence encodes CASRGTVAYEQYF.

This clonotype was detected only a few times. The chain joins TRBV7-9 to TRBJ1-5, with a tentative D call TRBD1 (6 bases). V lost 5 bases and J lost 5, with 13 bases in between. From germline, CDR1 is SEHNR and CDR2 FQNEAQ (reference sequence). The CDR3 runs to 14 residues. The CDR3 DNA is TGTGCCAGCAGCGCACAGGGTAGGGATCAGCCCCAGCATTTT. Translation: CASSAQGRDQPQHF.

V and J are TRBV6-6 and TRBJ2-1; 9 bases are a match to TRBD1. Germline CDR1 MNHNY, CDR2 SVGAGI (reference sequence). V gave up 6 bases and J gave up 4 bases; unmatched junction bases: 10. CDR3 length: 16 residues. This CDR3 is CASRDHAGTGYNEQFF. The CDR3 nucleotides are TGTGCCAGCAGAGATCACGCCGGGACAGGGTACAATGAGCAGTTCTTC.

In this sample, this clonotype turned up many times. The CDR3 is CASSQYLVVAGGIGEQFF. DNA for the CDR3: TGCGCCAGCAGCCAATACCTCGTAGTAGCGGGAGGTATCGGTGAGCAGTTCTTC. The rearrangement links TRBV4-3 to TRBJ2-1, with 10 bases that match TRBD2. J was trimmed by 9 bases and V by 2 bases; bases with no gene match: 16. The CDR3 has 18 residues. Germline CDR1 reads LGHNA; CDR2 reads YSLEER.

CDR3 region: CASSRTVWTEAFF. The CDR3 region has the DNA TGTGCCAGCAGCCGGACAGTCTGGACTGAAGCTTTCTTT. J is TRBJ1-1 and V is TRBV7-2, with a weak D call TRBD1 (6 bases). V was clipped by 5 bases and J by 5 bases, with 12 bases between them. The CDR3 loop spans 13 amino acids. Germline V gives CDR1 SGHTA, CDR2 FQGNSA. Complete variable domain (other parts from reference TRBV7-2 and TRBJ1-1): GAGVSQSPSNKVTEKGKDVELRCDPISGHTALYWYRQSLGQGLEFLIYFQGNSAPDKSGLPSDRFSAERTGGSVSTLTIQRTQQEDSAVYLCASSRTVWTEAFFGQGTRLTVV.

V gene TRBV20-1 combines with J gene TRBJ1-5, with D tentatively TRBD1 (5 bases). With 1 base removed from V and 1 base from J, the gap between germline ends came to 14 bases. Germline-derived CDR1 and CDR2 are DFQATT and SNEGSKA (reference sequence). The CDR3 totals 16 residues. The chain's CDR3 is CSARGGTSSSNQPQHF. CDR3 DNA: TGCAGTGCTAGAGGAGGGACCAGCTCGAGCAATCAGCCCCAGCATTTT.

The V and J genes are TRBV4-1 and TRBJ2-3; D is perhaps TRBD2 (5 bases). The CDR3 runs to 14 residues. Germline assignment: CDR1 MGHRA and CDR2 YSYEKL. V was shortened by 3 bases and J by 1 base, with 8 bases between the two germline ends. The CDR3 DNA sequence: TGCGCCAGCAGCCACGCCGGGGGCACAGATACGCAGTATTTT. This translates into CASSHAGGTDTQYF.